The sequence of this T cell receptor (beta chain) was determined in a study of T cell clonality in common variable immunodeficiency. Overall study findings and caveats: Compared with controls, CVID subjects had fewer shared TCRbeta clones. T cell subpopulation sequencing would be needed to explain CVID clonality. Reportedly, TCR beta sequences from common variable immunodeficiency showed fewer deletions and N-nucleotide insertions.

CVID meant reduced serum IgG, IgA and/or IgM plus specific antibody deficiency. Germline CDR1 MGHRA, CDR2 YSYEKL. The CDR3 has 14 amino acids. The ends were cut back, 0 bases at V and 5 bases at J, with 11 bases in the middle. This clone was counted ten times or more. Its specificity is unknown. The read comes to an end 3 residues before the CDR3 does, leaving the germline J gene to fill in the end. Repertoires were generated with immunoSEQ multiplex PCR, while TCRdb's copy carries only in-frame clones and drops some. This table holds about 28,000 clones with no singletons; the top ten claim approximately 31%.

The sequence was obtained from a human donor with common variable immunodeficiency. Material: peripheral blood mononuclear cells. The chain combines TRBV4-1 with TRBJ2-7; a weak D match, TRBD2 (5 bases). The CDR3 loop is CASSQEPGVDEQYF. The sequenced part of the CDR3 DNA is TGCGCCAGCAGCCAAGAGCCCGGGGTAGACGAG.